In this sample, the clone carrying this TCR beta chain turned up many times. Authors of the study amplified TCR beta CDR3 regions from RNA transcripts. First-round RT-PCR of the TCR CDR3 relied on the HTBI primer set. TCRdb processed the multiplex PCR reads anew with MiXCR; each CDR3 protein has one entry. The sample includes over 350,000 distinct CDR3 sequences, approximately 14% of them seen just once. The data stem from a study of T cells in Graves' hyperthyroidism and ophthalmopathy. Germline V lookup: CDR1 MNHNS, CDR2 SASEGT. V shed 5 bases, J shed 2 bases, and the junction held 4 bases outside the gene matches. This CDR3 spans 14 amino acids.

The chain joins TRBV6-1 to TRBJ2-7, with 9 bases identical to TRBD1. Sequencing was done on a sample of blood. The clonotype comes from a man between 18 and 35 years old with Graves' ophthalmopathy. In DNA form, the CDR3 reads TGTGCCAGCAGTTTACAGGGGGCGGCCTACGAGCAGTACTTC. As protein: CASSLQGAAYEQYF.